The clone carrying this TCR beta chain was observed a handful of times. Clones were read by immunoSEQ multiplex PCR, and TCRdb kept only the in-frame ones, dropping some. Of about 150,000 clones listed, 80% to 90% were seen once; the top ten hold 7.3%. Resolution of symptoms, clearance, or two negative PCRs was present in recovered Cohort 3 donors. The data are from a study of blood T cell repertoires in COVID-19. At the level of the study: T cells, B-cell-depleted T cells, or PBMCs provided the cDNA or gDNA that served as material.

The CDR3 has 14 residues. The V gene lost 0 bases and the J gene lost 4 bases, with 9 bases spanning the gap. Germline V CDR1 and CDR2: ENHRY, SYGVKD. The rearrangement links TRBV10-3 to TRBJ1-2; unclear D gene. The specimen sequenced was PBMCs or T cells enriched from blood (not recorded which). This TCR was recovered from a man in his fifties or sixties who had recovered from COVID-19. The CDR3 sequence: CAISESSSSYGYTF. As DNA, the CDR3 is TGTGCCATCAGTGAGTCGAGTTCGAGCTATGGCTACACCTTC.